This TCR beta chain was recovered during a study of shared clonotypes between healthy human individuals. The study's findings and limits: What naive subsets generally showed was a larger estimated richness than memory subsets showed. Generation probabilities of non-shared clonotypes were lower (relative to those shared by all four donors). It was observed that roughly 4.8% of naive CD4 clonotypes were shared across a handful of donors.

This clone was detected only once. Antigen: not known. Clones were read by immunoSEQ multiplex PCR, and TCRdb kept only the in-frame ones, dropping some. The sample holds 2 million to 2.5 million clones, approximately 94% seen once. CD45RO negativity and positive selection for CCR7 defined naive CD8 cells, a population that excluded terminally differentiated effector memory CD45RA+ cells. The TCR comes from a man aged 18-30 years in good health. The sequenced material came from naive CD8+ T cells sorted from blood.

CDR3 nucleotides: TGTGCCAGCAGCGTAGCTAGGCTAGCGGGAGGAGGTGAGCAGTTCTTC. Residues: CASSVARLAGGGEQFF. This chain joins TRBV9 and TRBJ2-1; 11 nucleotides agree with TRBD2. Germline CDR1 and CDR2: SGDLS and YYNGEE. There are 16 residues in the CDR3. The V gene end was trimmed by 0 bases and the J gene end by 9 bases; junction bases not matched to a gene: 8.